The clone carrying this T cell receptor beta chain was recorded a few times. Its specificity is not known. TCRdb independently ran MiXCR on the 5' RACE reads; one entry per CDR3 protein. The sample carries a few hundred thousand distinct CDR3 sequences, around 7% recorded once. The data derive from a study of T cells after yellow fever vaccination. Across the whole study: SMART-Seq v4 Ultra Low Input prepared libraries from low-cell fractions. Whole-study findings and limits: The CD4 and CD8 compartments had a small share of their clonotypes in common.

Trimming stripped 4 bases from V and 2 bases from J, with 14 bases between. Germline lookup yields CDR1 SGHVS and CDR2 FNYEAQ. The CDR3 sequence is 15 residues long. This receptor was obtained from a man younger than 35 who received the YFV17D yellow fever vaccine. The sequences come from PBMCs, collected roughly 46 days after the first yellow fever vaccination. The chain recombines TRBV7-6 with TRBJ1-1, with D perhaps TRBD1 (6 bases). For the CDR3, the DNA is TGTGCCAGCAGCTATGGACAGCACCTAAACACTGAAGCTTTCTTT. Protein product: CASSYGQHLNTEAFF.